One sample yielded the 30 T cell receptor beta chains listed below, sequenced in a study of blood T cell repertoires in COVID-19. TCRdb keeps only in-frame clones here, not all; method: immunoSEQ multiplex PCR. The sample consists of 50,000 or so clones, approximately 85% of them appearing once. The sequencing sample was made of peripheral blood. All receptors derive from a man in his forties with acute or convalescent COVID-19.

The CDR3 sequence: CASRSGLAGGRPRRETQYF. In nucleotides, the CDR3 is TGCGCCAGCAGATCGGGACTAGCGGGGGGGAGGCCCCGGCGAGAGACCCAGTACTTC. This rearrangement joins TRBV4-1 to TRBJ2-5; TRBD2 aligns across 16 bases. Germline CDR1 is MGHRA and CDR2 is YSYEKL. CDR3 size: 19 residues. The V and J ends lost 6 bases and 4 bases, in that order; junction bases with no gene match: 14.

This rearrangement joins TRBV10-1 to TRBJ2-7, with TRBD1 matching 9 bases. The CDR3 runs to 13 residues. V lost 6 bases, J lost 5 bases, and 5 bases stayed unmatched. Germline assignment: CDR1 WNHNN and CDR2 SYGVQD (reference sequence). As DNA, the CDR3 is TGCGCCAGCAGGGTCACAGGGGGCCACGAGCAGTACTTC. This codes for CASRVTGGHEQYF.

This clone has more than one count but fewer than ten. The chain joins TRBV6-2 or TRBV6-3 to TRBJ2-7; 10 nucleotides agree with TRBD2. CDR3 length equals 16 residues. Germline loops: CDR1 MNHEY, CDR2 SVGEGT. V was clipped by 5 bases and J by 4 bases; unmatched bases: 11. CDR3 amino acids: CASSLGLAGASYEQYF. The DNA of the CDR3 is TGTGCCAGCAGTCTCGGGCTAGCGGGGGCCAGTTACGAGCAGTACTTC.

The chain joins TRBV27 to TRBJ2-6; perhaps TRBD2 as D (5 bases). This CDR3 is built from 19 residues. V was pared by 0 bases and J by 2 bases, with 17 bases between. CDR1 and CDR2 from the germline V gene are MNHEY and SMNVEV (reference sequence). CDR3: CASSLSRSRGAAGANVLTF. The CDR3 DNA sequence: TGTGCCAGCAGTTTATCTCGTAGTCGGGGAGCGGCTGGGGCCAACGTCCTGACTTTC.

The chain employs TRBV24-1 and TRBJ1-5; TRBD1 might be the D (6 bases). Trimming removed 2 bases at V and 5 bases at J, with 9 bases between. CDR3 length: 14 amino acids. CDR1 KGHDR and CDR2 SFDVKD come from the germline V gene. CDR3 sequence: CATSDYRADQPQHF. The CDR3 region has the DNA TGTGCCACCAGTGATTACAGGGCAGATCAGCCCCAGCATTTT.

The chain carries TRBV10-3 and TRBJ1-2; 10 positions match TRBD1. V was clipped by 7 bases and J by 7 bases; unmatched bases: 6. Looked up from germline, CDR1 is ENHRY and CDR2 is SYGVKD. The CDR3 spans 13 residues. The CDR3 protein is CAINGDRGGGYTF. The DNA for the CDR3 is TGTGCCATCAATGGGGACAGGGGTGGTGGCTACACCTTC.

The gene calls are TRBV13 and TRBJ2-5, with 7 bases identical to TRBD2. This CDR3 comprises 16 residues. The germline V gene has CDR1 PRHDT and CDR2 FYEKMQ (reference sequence). J was trimmed by 1 base and V by 5 bases; bases with no gene match: 10. The CDR3 DNA reads as TGTGCCAGCAGCCCGTTCCCAGCGGGGCGCCAAGAGACCCAGTACTTC. Protein product: CASSPFPAGRQETQYF. The full variable domain, rest sourced from reference TRBV13 and TRBJ2-5, is AAGVIQSPRHLIKEKRETATLKCYPIPRHDTVYWYQQGPGQDPQFLISFYEKMQSDKGSIPDRFSAQQFSDYHSELNMSSLELGDSALYFCASSPFPAGRQETQYFGPGTRLLVL.

The chain is built from TRBV5-6 and TRBJ1-4; the D gene is possibly TRBD1 (6 bases). The CDR3 length is 15 residues. Germline CDR1 reads SGHDT; CDR2 reads YYEEEE. V lost 3 bases to trimming and J lost 8 bases, with 17 bases between them. The CDR3 protein is CASSSGQTPREKLFF. CDR3 in DNA: TGTGCCAGCAGCTCCGGACAGACCCCCCGGGAAAAACTGTTTTTT. Using reference TRBV5-6 and TRBJ1-4 for the parts outside the CDR3, the full variable domain is DAGVTQSPTHLIKTRGQQVTLRCSPKSGHDTVSWYQQALGQGPQFIFQYYEEEERQRGNFPDRFSGHQFPNYSSELNVNALLLGDSALYLCASSSGQTPREKLFFGSGTQLSVL.

The genes are TRBV6-5 and TRBJ2-1; possibly TRBD2 for D (6 bases). V lost 0 bases and J lost 7, with 16 bases in between. The CDR3 is made up of 16 amino acids. From germline, CDR1 is MNHEY and CDR2 SVGAGI. CDR3 in amino acids: CASSYSGQSSGNEQFF. The CDR3 region has the DNA TGTGCCAGCAGTTACTCAGGGCAGTCGAGCGGGAATGAGCAGTTCTTC.

J is TRBJ2-5 and V is TRBV9; the match to TRBD2 covers 11 bases. This CDR3 is built from 15 residues. Unmatched junction bases numbered 3, after V lost 3 bases and J lost 2 bases. CDR1 SGDLS and CDR2 YYNGEE come from the germline V gene. CDR3 sequence reads: CASSGGLAVQETQYF. As DNA, the CDR3 is TGTGCCAGCAGCGGGGGACTAGCGGTTCAAGAGACCCAGTACTTC.

This clone was observed a handful of times. This CDR3 is CASRDGQGGNTEAFF. In DNA, the CDR3 is TGTGCCAGCAGGGACGGACAGGGAGGGAACACTGAAGCTTTCTTT. The V call is TRBV6-5, the J call TRBJ1-1; 8 bases align to TRBD1. Losses at the gene ends were 6 bases for V and 1 base for J; bases not matched to a gene: 7. Germline V gene lookup returns CDR1 MNHEY and CDR2 SVGAGI. This CDR3 comprises 15 residues.

This clone occurred a few times. The chain combines TRBV28 with TRBJ1-1; a possible D gene is TRBD1 (6 bases). The length of the CDR3 is 15 residues. The V end was cut by 3 bases, the J end by 0 bases, with 11 bases between. Germline-derived CDR1 and CDR2 are MDHEN and SYDVKM. The CDR3 loop is CASSLTGYMNTEAFF. CDR3 DNA sequence: TGTGCCAGCAGTTTGACAGGTTATATGAACACTGAAGCTTTCTTT.

This sequence joins TRBV7-9 and TRBJ2-7; D may be TRBD1 (6 bases). Germline lookup yields CDR1 SEHNR and CDR2 FQNEAQ (reference sequence). The CDR3 is 12 amino acids. V dropped 5 bases and J dropped 2 bases, with 7 bases sitting between them. Here the CDR3 reads CASSRQAYEQYF. In DNA form, the CDR3 reads TGTGCCAGCAGCCGACAGGCCTACGAGCAGTACTTC. The variable domain in full, with the rest retrieved from reference TRBV7-9 and TRBJ2-7, is DTGVSQNPRHKITKRGQNVTFRCDPISEHNRLYWYRQTLGQGPEFLTYFQNEAQLEKSRLLSDRFSAERPKGSFSTLEIQRTEQGDSAMYLCASSRQAYEQYFGPGTRLTVT.

A few counts support this clone. The rearrangement links TRBV2 to TRBJ1-5; D might be TRBD1 (5 bases). V lost 6 bases, J lost 3 bases, and 15 bases lay in between. The CDR3 contains 15 residues. From germline, CDR1 is SNHLY and CDR2 FYNNEI. The DNA for the CDR3 is TGTGCCAGCAGATCAGACAGTTACCCCAATCAGCCCCAGCATTTT. This codes for CASRSDSYPNQPQHF.

The chain uses TRBV6-6 and TRBJ1-2; no clear D. Germline V gene lookup returns CDR1 MNHNY and CDR2 SVGAGI (reference sequence). This CDR3 spans 12 amino acids. The germline V and J ends were trimmed by 4 bases and 5 bases, with 8 bases remaining between them. This CDR3 is CASSLTVYGYTF. CDR3 coding DNA: TGTGCCAGCAGTTTGACTGTTTATGGCTACACCTTC.

With regard to this clone: At one end the junction does not follow the germline gene, possibly because of a read error. The J gene is TRBJ1-2, the V gene TRBV24-1; D is unresolved. The CDR3 length is 13 residues. Per the germline V gene, CDR1 is KGHDR and CDR2 is SFDVKD. CDR3 nucleotide sequence: TGTGCCACCAGTCCGGGGTCTAACTATGGCTATACCTTC. Translation: CATSPGSNYGYTF.

This sequence joins TRBV6-6 and TRBJ1-5, with D tentatively TRBD1 (5 bases). V was shortened by 2 bases and J by 1 base, with 9 bases between the two germline ends. The CDR3 spans 15 residues. Germline V gives CDR1 MNHNY, CDR2 SVGAGI (reference sequence). CDR3 in DNA: TGTGCCAGCAGTTACGGGGGGAAGAGCAATCAGCCCCAGCATTTT. It is translated as CASSYGGKSNQPQHF.

The chain uses TRBV6-1 and TRBJ1-6; TRBD1 is a possible D gene (6 bases). This CDR3 is built from 16 residues. Trimming removed 2 bases from V and 7 bases from J, with 15 bases in between. Germline lookup yields CDR1 MNHNS and CDR2 SASEGT. CDR3 sequence (DNA): TGTGCCAGCAGTGAACGGGGGGGGGCTGGGAATTCACCCCTCCACTTT. Its protein is CASSERGGAGNSPLHF.

This sequence joins TRBV18 and TRBJ1-5, with 7 positions matching TRBD1. The CDR3 spans 13 residues. Germline V gene sequence: CDR1 KGHSH, CDR2 LQKENI. The junction had 3 bases not matched to a gene; V was cut back by 8 bases and J by 2 bases. CDR3: CASTTGGNQPQHF. In nucleotides, the CDR3 is TGTGCCAGCACCACAGGGGGCAATCAGCCCCAGCATTTT.

The gene calls are TRBV27 and TRBJ1-4, with D possibly matching TRBD1 (6 bases). The CDR3 consists of 14 residues. Trimming left V 0 bases short and J 10 bases short, with 12 bases between. CDR1 is MNHEY, CDR2 SMNVEV, per germline (reference sequence). CDR3 nucleotide sequence: TGTGCCAGCAGTTTATCACAGGGTTACGGAAAACTGTTTTTT. This sequence encodes CASSLSQGYGKLFF. Combining the CDR3 with reference TRBV27 and TRBJ1-4 gives the whole variable domain EAQVTQNPRYLITVTGKKLTVTCSQNMNHEYMSWYRQDPGLGLRQIYYSMNVEVTDKGDVPEGYKVSRKEKRNFPLILESPSPNQTSLYFCASSLSQGYGKLFFGSGTQLSVL.

The table lists this clone with a few counts. The chain is built from TRBV5-1 and TRBJ1-1; no firm D call. The germline V gene encodes CDR1 SGHRS and CDR2 YFSETQ. The CDR3 runs to 12 residues. V shed 4 bases and J shed 4 bases, with 8 bases lying between them. The CDR3 region has the DNA TGCGCCAGCAGCACGGGAGCCACTGAAGCTTTCTTT. It encodes CASSTGATEAFF. Drawing the rest from reference TRBV5-1 and TRBJ1-1, the complete variable domain is KAGVTQTPRYLIKTRGQQVTLSCSPISGHRSVSWYQQTPGQGLQFLFEYFSETQRNKGNFPGRFSGRQFSNSRSEMNVSTLELGDSALYLCASSTGATEAFFGQGTRLTVV.

Comments on this clone: Mismatch with germline at one junction end may stem from a read error. The rearrangement links TRBV6-5 to TRBJ1-2; D may be TRBD1 (6 bases). The CDR3 totals 15 residues. Germline V CDR1 and CDR2: MNHEY, SVGAGI. The CDR3 protein is CASSDSRDNIYGYTF. The CDR3 DNA reads as TGTGCCAGCAGTGACTCACGGGACAACATCTATGGCTACACCTTC.

The rearrangement uses TRBV28 and TRBJ1-1; the D gene is possibly TRBD1 (5 bases). CDR1 and CDR2 from the germline V gene are MDHEN and SYDVKM. V dropped 7 bases and J dropped 4 bases, with 13 bases sitting between them. The CDR3 has 13 residues. The CDR3 is CASNRGGTTEAFF. The CDR3, as DNA: TGTGCCAGCAATCGGGGGGGGACCACTGAAGCTTTCTTT.

This clone came up once. The J gene is TRBJ1-2, the V gene TRBV7-8; D is perhaps TRBD1 (6 bases). The CDR3 totals 13 residues. Germline values: CDR1 SGHVS, CDR2 FQNEAQ. The V gene lost 3 bases and the J gene lost 8 bases, with 13 bases spanning the gap. DNA for the CDR3: TGTGCCAGCAGCTTTAACAGGGATAACGGCTACACCTTC. Translation: CASSFNRDNGYTF. The full variable domain, in which reference TRBV7-8 and TRBJ1-2 provide the parts outside the CDR3, is GAGVSQSPRYKVAKRGQDVALRCDPISGHVSLFWYQQALGQGPEFLTYFQNEAQLDKSGLPSDRFFAERPEGSVSTLKIQRTQQEDSAVYLCASSFNRDNGYTFGSGTRLTVV.

The chain links TRBV5-1 to TRBJ1-2; 9 nucleotides line up with TRBD1. The CDR3 consists of 15 residues. CDR1 and CDR2 (germline): SGHRS, YFSETQ. Unmatched junction bases numbered 11, after V lost 4 bases and J lost 7 bases. CDR3 region: CASSSTTGQGFGYTF. The CDR3 nucleotides read TGCGCCAGCAGCAGTACAACGGGACAGGGTTTTGGCTACACCTTC.

The rearrangement uses TRBV9 and TRBJ1-6; tentatively, D is TRBD1 (6 bases). Per germline, CDR1 SGDLS and CDR2 YYNGEE. Deletions cut 6 bases from V and 1 base from J, with 11 bases between. The CDR3 is made up of 15 amino acids. CDR3 sequence (DNA): TGTGCCAGCACCAAGGGGGTATCCTATAATTCACCCCTCCACTTT. As protein: CASTKGVSYNSPLHF.

This chain uses TRBV7-2 with TRBJ1-2; possible D gene TRBD1, 6 bases. V lost 5 bases and J 7 bases, leaving 8 bases between the germline ends. Germline V gene sequence: CDR1 SGHTA, CDR2 FQGNSA. This CDR3 contains 11 residues. In nucleotides, the CDR3 is TGTGCCAGCAGCCCAGGGGTTGGCTACACCTTC. This codes for CASSPGVGYTF.

The chain links TRBV28 to TRBJ1-1; D remains ambiguous. The CDR3 covers 14 residues. Trimming pared 3 bases from V and 2 bases from J, leaving 10 bases between. Per the germline V gene, CDR1 is MDHEN and CDR2 is SYDVKM. The CDR3 reads CASSLVTYNTEAFF. The CDR3 coding sequence is TGTGCCAGCAGTTTGGTGACATATAACACTGAAGCTTTCTTT.

The chain employs TRBV5-6 and TRBJ1-1; D is uncertain. Trimming stripped 0 bases from V and 1 base from J, with 10 bases between. CDR3 length: 15 amino acids. Germline CDR1 is SGHDT and CDR2 is YYEEEE. CDR3 region: CASSLEMTANTEAFF. CDR3 nucleotide sequence: TGTGCCAGCAGCTTGGAGATGACTGCGAACACTGAAGCTTTCTTT.

The rearrangement joins TRBV5-1 to TRBJ2-5, with 9 positions matching TRBD1. The CDR3 contains 14 residues. After removal of 3 bases from V and 2 bases from J, the junction contained 2 bases not matched to a gene. Per the germline V gene, CDR1 is SGHRS and CDR2 is YFSETQ. This CDR3 reads CASSSQGAQETQYF. In nucleotides, the CDR3 is TGCGCCAGCAGCTCACAGGGGGCACAAGAGACCCAGTACTTC. Together with reference TRBV5-1 and TRBJ2-5, the CDR3 gives the full variable domain: KAGVTQTPRYLIKTRGQQVTLSCSPISGHRSVSWYQQTPGQGLQFLFEYFSETQRNKGNFPGRFSGRQFSNSRSEMNVSTLELGDSALYLCASSSQGAQETQYFGPGTRLLVL.